A single sample is the source of the 29 T cell receptor beta chains below, sequenced in a study of siplizumab effects on memory and regulatory T cells (dated by TCRdb to 2018 to 2020). Library creation used the immunoSEQ multiplex PCR assay. TCRdb took over this immuneACCESS table, retaining in-frame rearrangements with V and J assigned. Such tables are incomplete; in checked studies, under half of the missing clones stem from an unresolved V gene, and the remainder is unexplained. The sample table contains some 64,000 clones; only one count was recorded for 79% of them. About 0.42% of the sample goes to the ten largest clones. Specimen: memory CD4+ T cells sorted from blood. The sample's cell subset or site label, decoded: unstimulated CD4+ memory T cells. These receptors originate from a human donor in good health.

The chain has TRBV30 and TRBJ1-5; tentative D call: TRBD1 (5 bases). Trimming removed 5 bases from V and 0 bases from J, with 14 bases in between. The CDR3 is 15 residues long. From germline, CDR1 is GTSNPN and CDR2 SVGIG (reference sequence). The CDR3 coding sequence is TGTGCCTGGGGAAGAGGAGGGACTAGCAATCAGCCCCAGCATTTT. Protein sequence: CAWGRGGTSNQPQHF.

J is TRBJ1-3 and V is TRBV19; D gene unclear. V was clipped by 9 bases and J by 0 bases, with 3 bases between them. This CDR3 is built from 11 residues. The V gene's germline CDR1 is LNHDA and CDR2 SQIVND (reference sequence). Here the CDR3 reads CASYSGNTIYF. Written as DNA, the CDR3 is TGTGCCAGCTACTCTGGAAACACCATATATTTT.

The V and J genes are TRBV7-2 and TRBJ1-6; tentatively, D is TRBD1 (5 bases). The ends were cut back, 0 bases at V and 7 bases at J, with 13 bases in the middle. This CDR3 comprises 16 residues. Germline V lookup: CDR1 SGHTA, CDR2 FQGNSA. In DNA, the CDR3 is TGTGCCAGCAGCTTAGCCTGGGGGAGAGGGAATTCACCCCTCCACTTT. As protein: CASSLAWGRGNSPLHF.

This chain connects TRBV6-1 to TRBJ1-4; 7 bases line up with TRBD1. The germline V gene has CDR1 MNHNS and CDR2 SASEGT. There are 15 residues in the CDR3. The trim removed 3 bases at V and 3 bases at J, leaving 4 bases unmatched. The CDR3 bases are TGTGCCAGCAGTGAGGTACAGGGGCCTAATGAAAAACTGTTTTTT. It is translated as CASSEVQGPNEKLFF.

This clone was seen a few times. The gene calls are TRBV6-6 and TRBJ1-1; D might be TRBD1 (6 bases). Germline assignment: CDR1 MNHNY and CDR2 SVGAGI (reference sequence). There are 14 residues in the CDR3. V lost 11 bases to trimming and J lost 4 bases, with 20 bases between them. The CDR3 here is CASLSRDTLTEAFF. The CDR3 bases are TGTGCCTCCCTCTCCCGGGACACACTCACTGAAGCTTTCTTT.

The chain has TRBV6-6 and TRBJ1-5; D remains ambiguous. This CDR3 spans 12 amino acids. V gave up 0 bases and J gave up 7 bases, with 4 bases separating them. Per the germline V gene, CDR1 is MNHNY and CDR2 is SVGAGI (reference sequence). CDR3: CASSYSRQPQHF. The CDR3 DNA reads TGTGCCAGCAGTTACTCGAGGCAGCCCCAGCATTTT.

This chain links TRBV20-1 with TRBJ2-7; the D is unclear. Germline CDR1 and CDR2: DFQATT and SNEGSKA (reference sequence). V gave up 2 bases and J gave up 2 bases, with 4 bases separating them. The CDR3 is 11 amino acids. The CDR3 protein is CSARSPYEQYF. Here the CDR3 DNA reads TGCAGTGCTAGATCACCCTACGAGCAGTACTTC.

The gene calls are TRBV4-3 and TRBJ1-6; 11 nucleotides agree with TRBD1. V shed 0 bases, J shed 10 bases, and the junction held 5 bases outside the gene matches. CDR3 length: 16 residues. Germline-derived CDR1 and CDR2 are LGHNA and YSLEER. The CDR3 sequence is CASSQERDRGGSPLHF. For the CDR3, the DNA is TGCGCCAGCAGCCAAGAACGGGACAGGGGGGGATCACCCCTCCACTTT.

The rearrangement uses TRBV6-1 and TRBJ2-3; D gene unclear. With 1 base removed from V and 2 bases from J, the gap between germline ends came to 4 bases. The germline CDR1 and CDR2 sequences are MNHNS and SASEGT. This CDR3 contains 13 residues. The CDR3 loop is CASSEEDTDTQYF. CDR3 DNA: TGTGCCAGCAGTGAAGAGGACACAGATACGCAGTATTTT.

The CDR3 bases are TGCGCCAGCAGCCAAGTTGGGTCAGGGGTCTATGGCTACACCTTC. Translating gives CASSQVGSGVYGYTF. V usage is TRBV4-1 and J usage is TRBJ1-2; weak D call: TRBD1 (6 bases). The CDR3 has 15 amino acids. Per germline, CDR1 MGHRA and CDR2 YSYEKL. V was pared by 1 base and J by 4 bases, with 13 bases between.

The chain has TRBV5-4 and TRBJ1-2; 10 positions match TRBD1. Germline CDR1 is SGHNT and CDR2 is YYREEE (reference sequence). V lost 5 bases and J lost 1; bases outside the gene matches: 5. This CDR3 region has 15 residues. The CDR3: CASRKDRGNNYGYTF. The CDR3 DNA reads as TGTGCCAGCAGAAAGGACAGGGGGAATAACTATGGCTACACCTTC. Combining the CDR3 with reference TRBV5-4 and TRBJ1-2 gives the whole variable domain ETGVTQSPTHLIKTRGQQVTLRCSSQSGHNTVSWYQQALGQGPQFIFQYYREEENGRGNFPPRFSGLQFPNYSSELNVNALELDDSALYLCASRKDRGNNYGYTFGSGTRLTVV.

V and J are TRBV15 and TRBJ1-1; D gene unclear. V gave up 0 bases and J gave up 5 bases, with 16 bases separating them. This CDR3 is 16 amino acids long. CDR1 LNHNV and CDR2 YYDKDF come from the germline V gene (reference sequence). CDR3 amino acids: CATSRDLGDLTTEAFF. CDR3 sequence (DNA): TGTGCCACCAGCAGAGATTTGGGAGACCTAACAACTGAAGCTTTCTTT.

The gene calls are TRBV6-5 and TRBJ1-1, with 8 positions matching TRBD1. CDR3 size: 15 residues. Unmatched junction bases numbered 2, after V lost 0 bases and J lost 2 bases. Germline V lookup: CDR1 MNHEY, CDR2 SVGAGI. CDR3: CASSYSGTGNTEAFF. The CDR3 bases are TGTGCCAGCAGTTACTCTGGGACAGGTAACACTGAAGCTTTCTTT.

The chain uses TRBV2 and TRBJ2-5, with D tentatively TRBD2 (5 bases). This CDR3 has 14 residues. CDR1 SNHLY and CDR2 FYNNEI come from the germline V gene. V was shortened by 5 bases and J by 5 bases, with 15 bases between the two germline ends. CDR3 region: CASSQRQVAETQYF. The CDR3 DNA reads TGTGCCAGCAGTCAGCGGCAGGTAGCGGAGACCCAGTACTTC.

This chain joins TRBV5-4 and TRBJ2-2, with 7 bases lining up with TRBD2. The CDR3 loop spans 16 amino acids. In germline, CDR1 is SGHNT, CDR2 YYREEE (reference sequence). The junction had 4 bases not matched to a gene; V was cut back by 1 base and J by 1 base. CDR3 loop: CASSLMGGGNTGELFF. DNA for the CDR3: TGTGCCAGCAGCTTGATGGGCGGGGGGAACACCGGGGAGCTGTTTTTT.

This clone was seen only a few times. The CDR3 DNA follows: TGTGCTAGTGGAGAGAGACCCAATCAGCCCCAGCATTTT. Translating gives CASGERPNQPQHF. The rearrangement links TRBV12-5 to TRBJ1-5; D is unresolved. The V gene lost 6 bases and the J gene lost 3 bases, with 9 bases spanning the gap. CDR1 and CDR2 (germline): LGHNT, FRNRAP. The length of the CDR3 is 13 residues.

The rearrangement uses TRBV7-2 and TRBJ2-1; no definite D call. The CDR3 sequence is 14 residues long. Trimming removed 8 bases from V and 2 bases from J, with 13 bases in between. Looked up from germline, CDR1 is SGHTA and CDR2 is FQGNSA. The CDR3 DNA is TGTGCCAGCGACAAAAATAAGGCCTACAATGAGCAGTTCTTC. Translation: CASDKNKAYNEQFF.

This clone was detected only a few times. The genes are TRBV7-3 and TRBJ2-1, with TRBD2 matching 11 bases. The germline gives CDR1 SGHTA, CDR2 FQGTGA. The trim removed 5 bases at V and 6 bases at J, leaving 9 bases unmatched. The CDR3 runs to 16 residues. In DNA, the CDR3 is TGTGCCAGCAGCGCCACCCAGACTAGCGGGGTCAATGAGCAGTTCTTC. Translating gives CASSATQTSGVNEQFF.

The chain carries TRBV19 and TRBJ1-3; weak D call: TRBD1 (6 bases). Germline assignment: CDR1 LNHDA and CDR2 SQIVND (reference sequence). CDR3 length equals 13 residues. The V and J ends lost 5 bases and 8 bases respectively, with 13 bases between them. CDR3 amino acids: CASSRGQSDTIYF. In nucleotides, the CDR3 is TGTGCCAGTAGTCGGGGGCAATCGGACACCATATATTTT.

This rearrangement joins TRBV27 to TRBJ2-1; the match to TRBD2 covers 13 bases. The CDR3 consists of 15 residues. With V trimmed by 5 bases and J by 4 bases, 2 bases remained unmatched. Germline V lookup: CDR1 MNHEY, CDR2 SMNVEV (reference sequence). As DNA, the CDR3 is TGTGCCAGCAGTCGGACTAGCGGGGGATACAATGAGCAGTTCTTC. Protein sequence: CASSRTSGGYNEQFF.

The CDR3 loop reads CASSNRVQETQYF. Here the CDR3 DNA reads TGTGCCAGCAGTAACAGGGTCCAAGAGACCCAGTACTTC. The rearrangement links TRBV6-5 to TRBJ2-5; D is possibly TRBD1 (6 bases). Looked up from germline, CDR1 is MNHEY and CDR2 is SVGAGI. The length of the CDR3 is 13 residues. Trimming cost V 5 bases and J 1 base, with 8 bases left between them.

V usage is TRBV30 and J usage is TRBJ1-2; 11 bases fit TRBD1. The V and J ends lost 1 base and 6 bases, in that order; junction bases with no gene match: 16. This CDR3 contains 18 residues. Germline-derived CDR1 and CDR2 are GTSNPN and SVGIG (reference sequence). CDR3 in amino acids: CAWSAKGDRGKFEDGYTF. The CDR3 DNA is TGTGCCTGGAGTGCAAAGGGGGACAGGGGGAAGTTTGAAGATGGCTACACCTTC.

This chain joins TRBV5-1 and TRBJ2-3, with TRBD2 matching over 8 bases. With 0 bases clipped from V and 2 bases from J, the junction kept 2 bases outside the gene matches. The CDR3 sequence is 15 residues long. Germline V CDR1 and CDR2: SGHRS, YFSETQ. This CDR3 is CASSLVGGATDTQYF. The CDR3 coding sequence is TGCGCCAGCAGCTTGGTCGGGGGGGCCACAGATACGCAGTATTTT.

The CDR3 DNA reads as TGTGCCAGCAGCCCCCGTGTCGGCTCCTACGAGCAGTACTTC. As protein: CASSPRVGSYEQYF. This chain joins TRBV7-9 and TRBJ2-7, with no clear D. This CDR3 is built from 14 residues. From germline, CDR1 is SEHNR and CDR2 FQNEAQ (reference sequence). V lost 5 bases to trimming and J lost 0 bases, with 11 bases between them. Looking up the rest from reference TRBV7-9 and TRBJ2-7 gives the full variable domain: DTGVSQNPRHKITKRGQNVTFRCDPISEHNRLYWYRQTLGQGPEFLTYFQNEAQLEKSRLLSDRFSAERPKGSFSTLEIQRTEQGDSAMYLCASSPRVGSYEQYFGPGTRLTVT.

V and J are TRBV28 and TRBJ2-7, with 7 bases lining up with TRBD1. After removal of 4 bases from V and 4 bases from J, the junction contained 10 bases not matched to a gene. This CDR3 is 15 amino acids long. Germline V gives CDR1 MDHEN, CDR2 SYDVKM. The CDR3 DNA is TGTGCCAGCAGTTCACACTCCGGGACAGCGTACGAGCAGTACTTC. Translating gives CASSSHSGTAYEQYF.

The chain recombines TRBV5-1 with TRBJ1-1; 9 bases align to TRBD1. The germline V gene has CDR1 SGHRS and CDR2 YFSETQ. CDR3 size: 14 residues. V was clipped by 3 bases and J by 6 bases; unmatched bases: 6. The CDR3 loop is CASSWGQGYAEAFF. CDR3 coding DNA: TGCGCCAGCAGCTGGGGACAGGGTTACGCTGAAGCTTTCTTT.

The CDR3 DNA follows: TGTGCCAGCAGCTTAACTAGCGGGGGGGCCGGCACAGATACGCAGTATTTT. It translates to CASSLTSGGAGTDTQYF. The rearrangement uses TRBV7-3 and TRBJ2-3; 11 bases line up with TRBD2. The germline CDR1 and CDR2 sequences are SGHTA and FQGTGA. The CDR3 is 17 residues long. Trimming removed 0 bases from V and 1 base from J; junction bases left unmatched: 3.

This chain connects TRBV7-2 to TRBJ1-2, with 7 bases identical to TRBD1. The germline CDR1 and CDR2 sequences are SGHTA and FQGNSA. The CDR3 runs 14 residues. Trimming cost V 8 bases and J 4 bases; bases outside gene matches: 10. The CDR3 here is CASGENRGGYGYTF. In nucleotides, the CDR3 is TGTGCCAGCGGGGAGAACAGGGGTGGCTATGGCTACACCTTC.

The rearrangement uses TRBV19 and TRBJ2-6; D possibly corresponds to TRBD1 (6 bases). The germline CDR1 and CDR2 sequences are LNHDA and SQIVND (reference sequence). V gave up 3 bases and J gave up 0 bases, with 18 bases separating them. The CDR3 consists of 19 residues. This CDR3 reads CASSMGAGVALSGANVLTF. Here the CDR3 DNA reads TGTGCCAGTAGTATGGGGGCAGGGGTCGCCCTCTCTGGGGCCAACGTCCTGACTTTC.